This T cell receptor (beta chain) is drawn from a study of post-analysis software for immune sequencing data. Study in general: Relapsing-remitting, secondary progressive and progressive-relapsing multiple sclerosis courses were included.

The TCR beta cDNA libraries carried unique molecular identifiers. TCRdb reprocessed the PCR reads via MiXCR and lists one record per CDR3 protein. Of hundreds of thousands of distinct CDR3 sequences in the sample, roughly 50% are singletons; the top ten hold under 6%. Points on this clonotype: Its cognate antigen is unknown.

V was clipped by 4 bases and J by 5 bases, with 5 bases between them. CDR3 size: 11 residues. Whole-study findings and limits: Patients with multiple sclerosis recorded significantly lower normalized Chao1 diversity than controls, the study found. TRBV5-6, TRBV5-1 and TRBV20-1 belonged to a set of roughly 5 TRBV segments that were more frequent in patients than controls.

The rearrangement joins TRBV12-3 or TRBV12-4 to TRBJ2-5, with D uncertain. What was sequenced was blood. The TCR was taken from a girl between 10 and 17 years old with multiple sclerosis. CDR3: CASSYWETQYF. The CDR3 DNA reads TGTGCCAGCAGTTATTGGGAGACCCAGTACTTC.